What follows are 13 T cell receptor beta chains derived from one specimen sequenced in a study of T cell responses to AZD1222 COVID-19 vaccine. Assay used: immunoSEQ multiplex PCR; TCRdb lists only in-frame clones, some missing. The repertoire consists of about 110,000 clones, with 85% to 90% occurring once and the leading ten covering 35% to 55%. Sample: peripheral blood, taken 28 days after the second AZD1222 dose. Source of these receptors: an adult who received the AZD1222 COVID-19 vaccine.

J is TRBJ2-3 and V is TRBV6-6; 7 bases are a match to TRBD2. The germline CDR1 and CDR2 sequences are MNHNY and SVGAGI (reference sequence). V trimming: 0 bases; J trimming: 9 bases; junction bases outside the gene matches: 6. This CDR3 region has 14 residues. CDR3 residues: CASSYSRSAGTQYF. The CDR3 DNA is TGTGCCAGCAGTTACTCGAGGTCAGCGGGGACGCAGTATTTT.

DNA of the CDR3: TGTGCCAGCTCCCTTGCCCAAGAGACCCAGTACTTC. Translation: CASSLAQETQYF. The rearrangement uses TRBV18 and TRBJ2-5, with no clear D. The V end was cut by 6 bases, the J end by 1 base, with 6 bases between. The germline gives CDR1 KGHSH, CDR2 LQKENI. CDR3 size: 12 residues.

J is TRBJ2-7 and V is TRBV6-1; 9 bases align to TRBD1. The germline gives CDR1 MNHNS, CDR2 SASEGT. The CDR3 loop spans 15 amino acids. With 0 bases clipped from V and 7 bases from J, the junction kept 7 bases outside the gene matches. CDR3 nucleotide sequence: TGTGCCAGCAGTGAAGCCAGGACAGGGGTGGGGGAGCAGTACTTC. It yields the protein CASSEARTGVGEQYF.

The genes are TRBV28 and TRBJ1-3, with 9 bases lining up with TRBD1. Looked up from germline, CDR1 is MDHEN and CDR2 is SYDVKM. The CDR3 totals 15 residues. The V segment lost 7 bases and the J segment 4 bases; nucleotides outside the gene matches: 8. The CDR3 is CASTEGGTGGNTIYF. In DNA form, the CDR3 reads TGTGCCAGCACCGAAGGGGGGACAGGGGGAAACACCATATATTTT.

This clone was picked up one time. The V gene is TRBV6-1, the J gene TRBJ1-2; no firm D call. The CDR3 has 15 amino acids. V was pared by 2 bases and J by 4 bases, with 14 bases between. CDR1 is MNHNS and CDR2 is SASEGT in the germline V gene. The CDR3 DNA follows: TGTGCCAGCAGTGAACCCGGACGGGGTAGCTATGGCTACACCTTC. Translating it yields CASSEPGRGSYGYTF.

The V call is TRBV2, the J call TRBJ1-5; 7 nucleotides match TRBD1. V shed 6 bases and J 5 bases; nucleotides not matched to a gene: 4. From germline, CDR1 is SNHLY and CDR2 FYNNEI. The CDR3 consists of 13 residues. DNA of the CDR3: TGTGCCAGCAGAGACAGGGTCGATCAGCCCCAGCATTTT. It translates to CASRDRVDQPQHF.

The CDR3 DNA follows: TGTGCCAGCAGTGAAACGGGGCTCCCATTTAACTATGGCTACACCTTC. Protein sequence: CASSETGLPFNYGYTF. V and J are TRBV2 and TRBJ1-2; maybe TRBD1 (5 bases). V shed 2 bases and J shed 1 base, with 14 bases lying between them. Germline loops: CDR1 SNHLY, CDR2 FYNNEI. The CDR3 has 16 residues.

CDR3 nucleotide sequence: TGTGCCAGCAGCCCGAGGGCGTTTTCCTCCTACAATGAGCAGTTCTTC. Translation gives CASSPRAFSSYNEQFF. The chain employs TRBV3-1 (or the pseudogene TRBV3-2) and TRBJ2-1; maybe TRBD2 (5 bases). Deletions cut 4 bases from V and 0 bases from J, with 13 bases between. The length of the CDR3 is 16 residues. Germline CDR1 is LGHDT and CDR2 is YNNKEL (reference sequence).

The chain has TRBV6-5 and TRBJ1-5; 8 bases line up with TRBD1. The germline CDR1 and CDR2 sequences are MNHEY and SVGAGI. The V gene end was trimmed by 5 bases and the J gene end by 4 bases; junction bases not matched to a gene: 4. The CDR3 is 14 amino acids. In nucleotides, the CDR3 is TGTGCCAGCAGTACGACAGGGGTAAATCAGCCCCAGCATTTT. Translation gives CASSTTGVNQPQHF.

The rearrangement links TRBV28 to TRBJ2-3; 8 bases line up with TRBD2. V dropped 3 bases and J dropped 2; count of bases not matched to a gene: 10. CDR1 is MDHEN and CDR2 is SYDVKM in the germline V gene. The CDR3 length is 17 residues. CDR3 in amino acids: CASSFFGGGGDTDTQYF. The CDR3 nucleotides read TGTGCCAGCAGTTTTTTCGGGGGGGGCGGGGACACAGATACGCAGTATTTT.

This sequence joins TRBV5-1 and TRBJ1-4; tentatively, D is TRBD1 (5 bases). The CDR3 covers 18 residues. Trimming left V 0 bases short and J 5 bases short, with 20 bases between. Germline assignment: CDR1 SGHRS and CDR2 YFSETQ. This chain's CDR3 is CASSLGSGRGGSNEKLFF. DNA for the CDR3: TGCGCCAGCAGCTTGGGGAGTGGCCGGGGCGGGTCGAATGAAAAACTGTTTTTT.

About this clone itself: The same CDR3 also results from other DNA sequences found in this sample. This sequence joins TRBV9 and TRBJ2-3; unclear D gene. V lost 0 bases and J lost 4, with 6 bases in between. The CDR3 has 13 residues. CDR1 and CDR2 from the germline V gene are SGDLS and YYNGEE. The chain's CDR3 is CASSVGGSDTQYF. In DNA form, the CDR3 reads TGTGCCAGCAGCGTAGGGGGTTCAGATACGCAGTATTTT.

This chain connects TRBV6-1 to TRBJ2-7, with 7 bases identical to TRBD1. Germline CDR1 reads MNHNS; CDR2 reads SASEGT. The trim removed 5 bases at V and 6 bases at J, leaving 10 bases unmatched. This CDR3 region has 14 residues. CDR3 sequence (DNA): TGTGCCAGCAGTCCTGACAGGGAAGGGGGCGAGCAGTACTTC. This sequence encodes CASSPDREGGEQYF.